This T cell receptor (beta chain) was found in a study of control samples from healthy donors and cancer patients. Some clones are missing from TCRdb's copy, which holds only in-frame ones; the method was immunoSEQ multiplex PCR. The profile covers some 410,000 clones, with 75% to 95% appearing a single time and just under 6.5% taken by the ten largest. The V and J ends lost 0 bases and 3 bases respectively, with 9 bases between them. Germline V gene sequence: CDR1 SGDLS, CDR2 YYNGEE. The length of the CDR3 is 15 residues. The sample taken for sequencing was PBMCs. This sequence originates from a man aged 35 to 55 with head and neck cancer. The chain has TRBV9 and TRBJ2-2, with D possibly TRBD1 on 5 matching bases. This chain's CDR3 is CASSVALGDTGELFF. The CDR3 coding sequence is TGTGCCAGCAGCGTAGCCCTAGGGGACACCGGGGAGCTGTTTTTT.